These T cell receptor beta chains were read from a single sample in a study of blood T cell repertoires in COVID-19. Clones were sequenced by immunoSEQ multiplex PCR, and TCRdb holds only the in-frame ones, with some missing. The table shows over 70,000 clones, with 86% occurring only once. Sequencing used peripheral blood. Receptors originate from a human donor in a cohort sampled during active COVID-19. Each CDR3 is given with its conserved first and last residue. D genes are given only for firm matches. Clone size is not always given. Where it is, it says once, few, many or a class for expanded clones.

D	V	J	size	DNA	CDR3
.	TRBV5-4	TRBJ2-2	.	TGTGCCAGCAGCTTCCCTCAGTCGCAACCCGGGGAGCTGTTTTTT	CASSFPQSQPGELFF
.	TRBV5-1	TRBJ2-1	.	TGCGCCAGCAGCTGGGGGGGCAGCGAGACCTACAATGAGCAGTTCTTC	CASSWGGSETYNEQFF
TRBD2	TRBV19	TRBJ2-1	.	TGTGCCAGTAGTATCTCACTCGGGGGGGCGATGTACCCTGAGCAGTTCTTC	CASSISLGGAMYPEQFF
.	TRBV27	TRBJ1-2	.	TGTGCCAGCACTACTCAGCGGGGTGGCGGCTACACCTTC	CASTTQRGGGYTF
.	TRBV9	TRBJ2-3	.	TGTGCCAGCAGCTTTGCAGACTCTAGCACAGATACGCAGTATTTT	CASSFADSSTDTQYF
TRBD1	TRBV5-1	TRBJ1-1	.	TGCGCCAGCAGCTTGGGACAGGGGATCACTGAAGCTTTCTTT	CASSLGQGITEAFF
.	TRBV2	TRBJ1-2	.	TGTGCCAGCAGGGGCCTTGGGGGCTACACCTTC	CASRGLGGYTF
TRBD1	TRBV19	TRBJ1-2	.	TGTGCCAGTAGTATTGGGGCAGGGGGTGGCTACACCTTC	CASSIGAGGGYTF
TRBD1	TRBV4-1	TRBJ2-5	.	TGCGCCAGCAGCCTAAGTAGGGACAGGGGGCCAGAGACCCAGTACTTC	CASSLSRDRGPETQYF
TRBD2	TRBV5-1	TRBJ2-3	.	TGCGCCAGCAGCACCGGGACTAGCGGGAGTAAGGTCGCAGATACGCAGTATTTT	CASSTGTSGSKVADTQYF
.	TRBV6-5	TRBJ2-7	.	TGTGCCAGCAGTAGGTGGGACATGACCTCCTACGAGCAGTACTTC	CASSRWDMTSYEQYF
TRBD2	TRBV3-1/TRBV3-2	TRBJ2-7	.	TGTGCCAGCAGCCAAGATAGTACTAGCGGACGCGAGCAGTACTTC	CASSQDSTSGREQYF
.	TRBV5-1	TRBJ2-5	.	TGCGCCAGCAGCTTGGAGTCGGGGGTTCTGGAGACCCAGTACTTC	CASSLESGVLETQYF
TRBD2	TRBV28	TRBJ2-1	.	TGTGCCAGTTTAGGGACTAGCGGGGGATCCTACAATGAGCAGTTCTTC	CASLGTSGGSYNEQFF
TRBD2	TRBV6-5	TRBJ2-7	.	TGTGCCAGCAATGGACTAGCGGTAAGCTCCTACGAGCAGTACTTC	CASNGLAVSSYEQYF
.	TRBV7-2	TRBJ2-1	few	TGTGCCAGCAGCTCCCGTCGGGTCGGCGAGCAGTTCTTC	CASSSRRVGEQFF
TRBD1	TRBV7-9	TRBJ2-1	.	TGTGCCAGCAGCTCATACCGGGACAGGGACCTAATGGTGTTCTTC	CASSSYRDRDLMVFF
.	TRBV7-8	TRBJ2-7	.	TGTGCCAGCAGCTTATGGCGCGGGAAGGTGGGGTCCCACGAGCAGTACTTC	CASSLWRGKVGSHEQYF
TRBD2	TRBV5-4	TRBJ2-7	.	TGTGCCAGCAGCCGTCCTAGCGGACTCTCCTACGAGCAGTACTTC	CASSRPSGLSYEQYF
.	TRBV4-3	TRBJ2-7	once	TGCGCCAGCAGTGCGGACTCTCAGATCTACGAGCAGTACTTC	CASSADSQIYEQYF
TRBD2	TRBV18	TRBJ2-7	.	TGTGCCAGCTCACCAGGGCTAGCGGGAACCTACGAGCAGTACTTC	CASSPGLAGTYEQYF
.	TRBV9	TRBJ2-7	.	TGTGCCAGCAGCGTATCCGGGACTGGGGTATACGAGCAGTACTTC	CASSVSGTGVYEQYF
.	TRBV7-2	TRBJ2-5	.	TGTGCCAGCAGCTCGGGACTCCAAGAGACCCAGTACTTC	CASSSGLQETQYF